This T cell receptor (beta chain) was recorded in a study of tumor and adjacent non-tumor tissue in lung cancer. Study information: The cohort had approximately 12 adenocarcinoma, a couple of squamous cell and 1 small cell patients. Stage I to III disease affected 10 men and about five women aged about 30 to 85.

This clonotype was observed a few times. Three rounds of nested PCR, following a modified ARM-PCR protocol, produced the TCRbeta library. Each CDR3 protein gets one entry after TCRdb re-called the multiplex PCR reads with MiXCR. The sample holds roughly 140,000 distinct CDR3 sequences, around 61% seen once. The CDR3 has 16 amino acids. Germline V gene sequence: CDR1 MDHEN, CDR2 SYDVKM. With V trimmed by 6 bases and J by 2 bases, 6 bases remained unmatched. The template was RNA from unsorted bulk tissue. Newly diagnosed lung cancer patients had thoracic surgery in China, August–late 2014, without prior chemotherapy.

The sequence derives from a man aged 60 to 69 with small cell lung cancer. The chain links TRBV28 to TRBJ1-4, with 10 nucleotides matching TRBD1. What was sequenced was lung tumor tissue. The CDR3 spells CASSLDRGRTNEKLFF. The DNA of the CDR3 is TGTGCCAGCAGCCTCGACAGGGGGCGGACTAATGAAAAACTGTTTTTT.